Sequencing of this T cell receptor (beta chain) was carried out in a study of regulatory T cells in long-lasting Graves disease. This clonotype was seen only a few times. Germline CDR1 and CDR2: LNHNV and YYDKDF (reference sequence). V was trimmed by 2 bases and J by 10 bases, leaving 12 bases between them. The length of the CDR3 is 14 residues. Time point meaning: newly diagnosed GD, antithyroid drugs for less than 3 months. RNA isolated from PBMCs was used to make the TCR library. Relying on iRepertoire HTBI primers and Arm-PCR of CDR3 regions, the team built TCR beta libraries. MiXCR, applied by TCRdb to the multiplex PCR reads, yields one record per CDR3 protein. This sample has hundreds of thousands of distinct CDR3 sequences, with approximately 16% found just once. The sample was also linked to a second study, of T cells in Graves' hyperthyroidism and ophthalmopathy.

The clonotype was recovered from a man in his late teens or twenties with Graves disease. The material was peripheral blood mononuclear cells (PBMCs), obtained at new diagnosis, from a patient treated with antithyroid drugs. The chain carries TRBV15 and TRBJ1-6, with a possible D match to TRBD1 (5 bases). CDR3 protein: CATSRKGRGSPLHF. The DNA for the CDR3 is TGTGCCACCAGCAGAAAAGGGAGGGGATCACCCCTCCACTTT.